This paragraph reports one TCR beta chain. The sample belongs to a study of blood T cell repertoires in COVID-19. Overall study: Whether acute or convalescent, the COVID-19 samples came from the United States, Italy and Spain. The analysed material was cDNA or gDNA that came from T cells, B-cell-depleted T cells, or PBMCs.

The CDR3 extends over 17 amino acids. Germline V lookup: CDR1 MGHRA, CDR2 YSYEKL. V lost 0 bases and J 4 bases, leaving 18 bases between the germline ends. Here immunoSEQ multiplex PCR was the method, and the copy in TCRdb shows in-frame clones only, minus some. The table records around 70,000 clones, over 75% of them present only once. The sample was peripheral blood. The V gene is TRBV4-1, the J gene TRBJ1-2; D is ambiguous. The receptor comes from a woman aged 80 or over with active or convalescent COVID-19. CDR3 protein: CASSQDQSAADRYGYTF. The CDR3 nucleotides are TGCGCCAGCAGCCAAGATCAGAGTGCGGCAGACCGCTATGGCTACACCTTC.